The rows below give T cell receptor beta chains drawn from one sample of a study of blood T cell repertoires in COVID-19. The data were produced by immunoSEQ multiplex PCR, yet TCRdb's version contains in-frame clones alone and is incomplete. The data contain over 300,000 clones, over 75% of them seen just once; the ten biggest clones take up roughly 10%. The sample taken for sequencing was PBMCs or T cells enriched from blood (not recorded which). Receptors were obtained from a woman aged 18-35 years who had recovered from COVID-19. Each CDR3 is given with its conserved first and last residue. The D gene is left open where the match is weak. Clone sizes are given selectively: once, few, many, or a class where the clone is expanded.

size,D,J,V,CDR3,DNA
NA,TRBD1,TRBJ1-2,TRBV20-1,CSARTGYGYTF,TGCAGTGCTAGGACAGGGTATGGCTACACCTTC
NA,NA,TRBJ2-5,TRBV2,CASDLGRRETQYF,TGTGCCAGTGATCTCGGTAGGCGGGAGACCCAGTACTTC
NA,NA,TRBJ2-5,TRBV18,CASSWTEKETQYF,TGTGCCAGCTCATGGACAGAGAAAGAGACCCAGTACTTC
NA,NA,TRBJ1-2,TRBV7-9,CASSRDISNYGYTF,TGTGCCAGCAGCCGGGACATCTCTAACTATGGCTACACCTTC
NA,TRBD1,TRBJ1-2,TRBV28,CASSLDTGTGFGYTF,TGTGCCAGCAGTTTGGATACTGGGACAGGGTTTGGCTACACCTTC
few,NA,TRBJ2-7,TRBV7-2,CASSSSMGAEQYF,TGTGCCAGCAGCTCCTCGATGGGCGCGGAGCAGTACTTC
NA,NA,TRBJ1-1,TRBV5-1,CASSLQGKMNTEAFF,TGCGCCAGCAGCTTACAGGGCAAGATGAACACTGAAGCTTTCTTT
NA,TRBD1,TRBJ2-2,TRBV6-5,CASSLVGQADTGELFF,TGTGCCAGCAGTTTAGTGGGACAGGCGGACACCGGGGAGCTGTTTTTT
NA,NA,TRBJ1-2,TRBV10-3,CAISETTLNYGYTF,TGTGCCATCAGTGAGACGACACTGAACTATGGCTACACCTTC
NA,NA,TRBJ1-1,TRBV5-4,CASSLGSRVTEAFF,TGTGCCAGCAGCTTGGGCTCGAGGGTCACTGAAGCTTTCTTT
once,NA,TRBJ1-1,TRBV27,CASSLFWAVSNTEAFF,TGTGCCAGCAGTTTATTCTGGGCAGTTTCGAACACTGAAGCTTTCTTT
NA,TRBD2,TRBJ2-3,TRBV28,CASCPIAGTNTQYF,TGTGCCAGCTGTCCGATAGCGGGTACGAATACGCAGTATTTT
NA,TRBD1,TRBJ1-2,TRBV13,CASSRHGTGPQLGSF,TGTGCCAGCAGCCGTCACGGGACAGGGCCCCAACTAGGCTCCTTC
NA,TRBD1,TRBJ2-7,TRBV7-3,CASSLGTGYYEQYF,TGTGCCAGCAGCTTAGGGACAGGGTACTACGAGCAGTACTTC
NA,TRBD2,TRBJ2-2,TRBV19,CASFTRGTSGLPNTGELFF,TGTGCCAGCTTCACTAGGGGGACTAGCGGATTACCGAACACCGGGGAGCTGTTTTTT
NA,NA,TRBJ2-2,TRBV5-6,CASSLAAGELFF,TGTGCCAGCAGCTTGGCGGCCGGGGAGCTGTTTTTT
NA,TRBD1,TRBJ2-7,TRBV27,CASSPGQGKYEQYF,TGTGCCAGCAGTCCTGGACAGGGGAAATACGAGCAGTACTTC
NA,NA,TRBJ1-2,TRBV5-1,CASSLEGVDYGYTF,TGCGCCAGCAGCTTAGAAGGGGTGGACTATGGCTACACCTTC